This T cell receptor beta chain was recovered during a study of T-cell reconstitution after alpha-beta-depleted transplantation in children (dated by TCRdb to between 2015 and 2016). Context from the whole study: Using TCR repertoire profiling, the study followed T-cell immune reconstitution in a quantitative way in children after TCRalphabeta/CD19-depleted allogeneic hematopoietic cell transplantation.

Library generation was performed with PCR. The listed sequencing device is Illumina HiSeq 2500. Molecular barcoding was employed in the preparation of TCR libraries, with unique molecular identifiers being used to normalize TCRbeta repertoire quantification. The public reads were run again by TCRdb, first through fastp at Q25 and then through MiXCR, and only productive beta chains were kept. Duplicate CDR3 protein sequences are folded into a single record with the most common DNA and genes. In this sample the table shows 440,000 or so distinct CDR3 sequences, approximately 11% of which occur a single time. Jointly, the top ten make up roughly 6% of the sample. On this clonotype itself: It lacks a known antigen. The record has no base qualities; no much larger clone is one base away.

CDR1 and CDR2 are drawn from the germline V gene: SGDLS, YYNGEE. Counted from cysteine to phenylalanine, this CDR3 has 13 amino acids. The CDR3 DNA has 39 bases and is translated from base 1. A distance of 11 bases separates the germline ends of V and J, which lose 3 bases and 7 bases respectively. Recombination joined TRBV9 with TRBJ2-1; the D segment could be TRBD2, given 6 matching bases. This receptor was identified in a human donor who donated a stem cell graft to a child with acute myeloid leukemia. This specimen consisted of PBMCs from the stem cell graft donor, obtained from the stem cell graft. DNA sequence: TGTGCCAGCAGCGGGGGGAGGAAAAATGAGCAGTTCTTC. This translates into CASSGGRKNEQFF.